These T cell receptor beta chains were read from a single sample in a study of T-cell memory formation after mild COVID-19. MiXCR, run by TCRdb on the 5' RACE reads, gives a single entry per CDR3 protein. This table has 450,000 to 650,000 distinct CDR3 sequences, less than 25% appearing once. Source material: PBMCs or a T cell subset sorted from them (not recorded which). The receptors stem from an adult woman who had mild COVID-19 (a few samples of this study predate the infection). Cell type and time point are not known. The CDR3 runs from the conserved cysteine through the conserved F or W. D genes are given only for firm matches. Clone size, where shown, is once, few, many, or a class for clones that have expanded.

CDR3nt | CDR3aa | v_gene | d_gene | j_gene | abundance
TGTGCCAGCAGGGGGACTAGCGGGAGGGCGAGCTCCTACAATGAGCAGTTCTTC | CASRGTSGRASSYNEQFF | TRBV2 | TRBD2 | TRBJ2-1 | NA
TGCGCCAGCAGCCAAGAACGAGGACTAGCGGGCACAGATACGCAGTATTTT | CASSQERGLAGTDTQYF | TRBV4-1 | TRBD2 | TRBJ2-3 | few
TGTGCCAGCAGCTTAGTTAACCGGCAAGCTTTCTTT | CASSLVNRQAFF | TRBV7-9 | NA | TRBJ1-1 | NA
TGTGCCAGCAGCTTAGGAATTAGTCAAGAGACCCAGTACTTC | CASSLGISQETQYF | TRBV7-2 | NA | TRBJ2-5 | few
TGTGCCAGCAGAGAACCGGGACAAGAGTACAATGAGCAGTTCTTC | CASREPGQEYNEQFF | TRBV12-3/TRBV12-4 | NA | TRBJ2-1 | few
TGCAGCGCAATAGCGGGGGGGCCGGATACGCAGTATTTT | CSAIAGGPDTQYF | TRBV29-1 | TRBD2 | TRBJ2-3 | NA
TGCGCCAGCAGCAACAGGGAGTCAGACAGTACAGATACGCAGTATTTT | CASSNRESDSTDTQYF | TRBV5-1 | NA | TRBJ2-3 | few
TGCGCCAGCAGCTTGAGCCAGCTCTCCTACAATGAGCAGTTCTTC | CASSLSQLSYNEQFF | TRBV5-1 | NA | TRBJ2-1 | many
TGTTCCACCAGTGATCCCACCGCGGGGGCTTTCTTT | CSTSDPTAGAFF | TRBV24-1 | NA | TRBJ1-1 | NA
TGTGCCAGCTTGATCATAGGAGGGCCCCTCGATGGCTACACCTTC | CASLIIGGPLDGYTF | TRBV12-3/TRBV12-4 | NA | TRBJ1-2 | few
TGCAGTGCTAGAGATCGACAGGGGGCCTACGAGCAGTACTTC | CSARDRQGAYEQYF | TRBV20-1 | TRBD1 | TRBJ2-7 | NA
TGTGCCAGCAGCCAGACCCCCACTGAAGCTTTCTTT | CASSQTPTEAFF | TRBV6-2/TRBV6-3 | NA | TRBJ1-1 | NA
TGCAGTGCTCCGCTTAGCGGGAGTTCCTACAATGAGCAGTTCTTC | CSAPLSGSSYNEQFF | TRBV20-1 | TRBD2 | TRBJ2-1 | NA
TGCGCCAGCAGCCTCCGGGACAGGGATTATGGCTACACCTTC | CASSLRDRDYGYTF | TRBV4-1 | TRBD1 | TRBJ1-2 | NA
TGCGCCAGCAGCCAAGGCGACGGTCCCCAGGCCCAGTACTTC | CASSQGDGPQAQYF | TRBV4-1 | NA | TRBJ2-5 | few
TGTGCCAGCAGCTTGTGGGACAGTCGATACTCTGGGGCCAACGTCCTGACTTTC | CASSLWDSRYSGANVLTF | TRBV7-6 | TRBD1 | TRBJ2-6 | few
TGTGCTAGCAGCTTAGGGAGCGGGAGAACCGGGGATGAGCAGTTCTTC | CASSLGSGRTGDEQFF | TRBV7-7 | TRBD2 | TRBJ2-1 | few
TGCGCCAGCAGCGGCTGGGACAGGGCTACGACTGAAGCTTTCTTT | CASSGWDRATTEAFF | TRBV5-1 | TRBD1 | TRBJ1-1 | NA
TGTGCCAGTAGCCTCCGGGACAGGAGCAATCAGCCCCAGCATTTT | CASSLRDRSNQPQHF | TRBV19 | TRBD1 | TRBJ1-5 | NA
TGTGCCAGCAGCTTAGCCCTCACCGGGGAGCTGTTTTTT | CASSLALTGELFF | TRBV7-2 | NA | TRBJ2-2 | many
TGTGCCAGCAGTTACTCGGGGCGGCGAAACTATGGCTACACCTTC | CASSYSGRRNYGYTF | TRBV6-2/TRBV6-3 | NA | TRBJ1-2 | few
TGCAGTGCTACAGTCACAGGGGCCGCGGATACGCAGTATTTT | CSATVTGAADTQYF | TRBV20-1 | TRBD1 | TRBJ2-3 | NA
TGTGCCAGCAGCCCATGGGCTCATGGGTACGAGCAGTACTTC | CASSPWAHGYEQYF | TRBV12-3/TRBV12-4 | NA | TRBJ2-7 | few
TGTGCCAGTAGCCCCGGACAGGGCCAATTCAATGAGCAGTTCTTC | CASSPGQGQFNEQFF | TRBV19 | TRBD1 | TRBJ2-1 | NA
TGCGCCAGCAGCTTCGTCAGGGGAACTGAGCAGTTCTTC | CASSFVRGTEQFF | TRBV5-1 | NA | TRBJ2-1 | NA
TGCGCCAGCAGAATCCTACAGGGGGCGGAGACCCAGTACTTC | CASRILQGAETQYF | TRBV5-1 | TRBD1 | TRBJ2-5 | NA
TGTGCCAGCAGACCCAGGACAGAATCCTACGAGCAGTACTTC | CASRPRTESYEQYF | TRBV6-6 | NA | TRBJ2-7 | NA